The rows below give T cell receptor beta chains drawn from one sample of a study of CD4 T cell repertoires in COVID-19. Measured with immunoSEQ multiplex PCR; TCRdb has only the in-frame clones, and not every one. The sample yields approximately 79,000 clones, approximately 83% seen once. The sequencing used CD4+ T cells from peripheral blood, collected after recovery from COVID-19. The source of these receptors is a human donor who had COVID-19. CDR3s leave out the opening cysteine and the closing phenylalanine or tryptophan. The order of the fields is D gene, J gene, V gene, clone size, CDR3 protein. The D gene is left open where the match is weak. Clone size is given for some rows only: seen once, a few or many times, or a class if the clone is expanded.

>TRBD1|TRBJ2-7|TRBV19|few
ASSTRGQGSSEQC
>TRBD2|TRBJ2-1|TRBV3-1/TRBV3-2|.
ASSQMGGLAGSEQF
>TRBD2|TRBJ2-7|TRBV6-5|once
ASRISLADLYEQY
>.|TRBJ1-1|TRBV6-5|.
ASSYQGTKEAF
>.|TRBJ2-3|TRBV11-2|few
ASSLDTQY
>.|TRBJ1-6|TRBV15|.
ATSRDWVALLNNSPLH
>TRBD1|TRBJ1-6|TRBV2|.
ASTGDREHSPLH
>.|TRBJ1-1|TRBV7-2|.
ASSLVGGRSSDTEAF
>TRBD1|TRBJ2-5|TRBV19|.
ASSIIPGQGEETQY
>.|TRBJ1-1|TRBV2|.
ASSAGGGTEAF
>.|TRBJ1-2|TRBV5-6|.
ASSADYGYT
>.|TRBJ1-5|TRBV6-1|.
ASSRRELGQPQH
>.|TRBJ2-7|TRBV12-5|.
ASGLGGFGYEQY
>.|TRBJ2-6|TRBV12-3/TRBV12-4|.
ASSMTVDNVLT
>.|TRBJ1-6|TRBV2|.
ASSVNAGPDPLH
>TRBD1|TRBJ2-7|TRBV4-2|.
ASSQAGTGGSYEQY
>.|TRBJ2-3|TRBV3-1/TRBV3-2|once
ASSQGGNTDTQY
>TRBD2|TRBJ2-3|TRBV5-1|.
ASSLGRLAGHTDTQY
>.|TRBJ1-4|TRBV15|.
ATGSRTEKLF
>.|TRBJ2-2|TRBV6-2/TRBV6-3|.
ASSYLDTGELF
>.|TRBJ1-2|TRBV14|.
ASSLLGLRQRI
>TRBD2|TRBJ2-3|TRBV10-3|.
AIRVSGASTDTQY
>TRBD1|TRBJ2-7|TRBV7-8|.
ASSLRGQVSYEQY
>.|TRBJ2-5|TRBV5-4|.
ASSLAGPGETQY
>TRBD1|TRBJ1-1|TRBV25-1|.
ASRHRGWTEAF